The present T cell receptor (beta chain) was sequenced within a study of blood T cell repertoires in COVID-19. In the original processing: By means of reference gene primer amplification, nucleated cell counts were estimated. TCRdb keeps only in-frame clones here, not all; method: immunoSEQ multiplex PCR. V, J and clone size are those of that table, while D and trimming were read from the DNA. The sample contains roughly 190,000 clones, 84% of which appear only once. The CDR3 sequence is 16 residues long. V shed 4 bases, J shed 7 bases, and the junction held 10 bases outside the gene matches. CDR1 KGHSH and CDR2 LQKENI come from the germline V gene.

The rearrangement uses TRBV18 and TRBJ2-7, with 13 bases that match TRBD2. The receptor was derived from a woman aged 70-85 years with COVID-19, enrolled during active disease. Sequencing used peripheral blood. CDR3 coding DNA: TGTGCCAGCTCACGGGAAGGGACTAGCGGGAAGGGGGAGCAGTACTTC. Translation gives CASSREGTSGKGEQYF. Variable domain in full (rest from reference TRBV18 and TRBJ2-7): NAGVMQNPRHLVRRRGQEARLRCSPMKGHSHVYWYRQLPEEGLKFMVYLQKENIIDESGMPKERFSAEFPKEGPSILRIQQVVRGDSAAYFCASSREGTSGKGEQYFGPGTRLTVT.